This TCR beta chain was sequenced in a study of cytomegalovirus exposure and HLA in healthy donors. The study, taken as a whole, reports: Rare sequences made up most TCRs, while some public TCRs were found in many donors. DRB1 showed the most TCR associations and HLA-C the fewest in a later analysis, as rates varied by HLA locus.

The PCR contained 60 Vbeta and 13 Jbeta primers. Only in-frame clones appear in the TCRdb table, and some are missing; sequencing was by immunoSEQ multiplex PCR. The sample consists of about 150,000 clones, roughly three quarters of them appearing once. The V and J ends lost 4 bases and 5 bases respectively, with 12 bases between them. The V gene's germline CDR1 is SGDLS and CDR2 YYNGEE. The CDR3 length is 14 residues. In regard to this clone: The antigen remains undetermined.

Sequencing input: PBMCs. The source of this sequence is a woman in her thirties or forties in good health and CMV-seropositive. The rearrangement uses TRBV9 and TRBJ1-4; perhaps TRBD1 as D (6 bases). CDR3 sequence (DNA): TGTGCCAGCAGCTTCGGACAGTCCAATGAAAAACTGTTTTTT. Its protein product is CASSFGQSNEKLFF.